This T cell receptor (beta chain) was retrieved from a study of cytomegalovirus exposure and HLA in healthy donors. Primers for the PCR totalled 60 Vbeta and 13 Jbeta. TCRdb's copy holds only in-frame clones and misses some; the assay was immunoSEQ multiplex PCR. Found here are about 140,000 clones, 80% of them singletons; the top ten hold roughly 2.4%. Trimming at V came to 6 bases and at J to 2 bases, leaving 3 bases not matched to a gene. The CDR3 is 14 residues long. Germline V CDR1 and CDR2: SNHLY, FYNNEI. The rearrangement joins TRBV2 to TRBJ1-5; 8 nucleotides agree with TRBD1. The receptor was derived from a man aged 50 to 60 in good health and CMV-seronegative. The specimen was PBMCs. The CDR3 here is CASSPDRGNQPQHF. DNA for the CDR3: TGTGCCAGCAGCCCGGACAGGGGCAATCAGCCCCAGCATTTT.